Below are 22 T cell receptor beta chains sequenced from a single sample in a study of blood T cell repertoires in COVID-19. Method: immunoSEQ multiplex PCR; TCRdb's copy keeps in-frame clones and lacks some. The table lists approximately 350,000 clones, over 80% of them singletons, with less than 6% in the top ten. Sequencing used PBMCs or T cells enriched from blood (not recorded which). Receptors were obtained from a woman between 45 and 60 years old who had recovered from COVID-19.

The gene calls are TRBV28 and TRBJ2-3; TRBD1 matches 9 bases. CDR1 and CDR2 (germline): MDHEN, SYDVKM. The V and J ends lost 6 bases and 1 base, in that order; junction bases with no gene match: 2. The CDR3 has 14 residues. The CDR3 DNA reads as TGTGCCAGCAGAAGGACAGGGGGCACAGATACGCAGTATTTT. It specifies CASRRTGGTDTQYF. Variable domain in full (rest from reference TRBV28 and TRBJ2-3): DVKVTQSSRYLVKRTGEKVFLECVQDMDHENMFWYRQDPGLGLRLIYFSYDVKMKEKGDIPEGYSVSREKKERFSLILESASTNQTSMYLCASRRTGGTDTQYFGPGTRLTVL.

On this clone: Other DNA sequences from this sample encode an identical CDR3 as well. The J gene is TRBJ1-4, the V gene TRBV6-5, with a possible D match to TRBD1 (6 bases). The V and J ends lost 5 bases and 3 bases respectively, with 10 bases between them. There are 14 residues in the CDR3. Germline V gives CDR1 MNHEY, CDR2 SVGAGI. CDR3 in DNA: TGTGCCAGCAGTCTACAGGGATCTAATGAAAAACTGTTTTTT. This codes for CASSLQGSNEKLFF.

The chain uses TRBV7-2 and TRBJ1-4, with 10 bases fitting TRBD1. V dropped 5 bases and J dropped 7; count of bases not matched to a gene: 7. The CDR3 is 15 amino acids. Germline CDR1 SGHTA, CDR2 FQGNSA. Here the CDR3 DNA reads TGTGCCAGCAGCCCAGTGGGACAGGGGTTTGAAAAACTGTTTTTT. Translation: CASSPVGQGFEKLFF.

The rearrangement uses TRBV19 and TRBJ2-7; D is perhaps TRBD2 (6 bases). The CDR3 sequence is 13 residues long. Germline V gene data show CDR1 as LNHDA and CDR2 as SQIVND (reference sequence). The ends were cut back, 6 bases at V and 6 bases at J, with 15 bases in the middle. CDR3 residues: CASSAGLRAEQYF. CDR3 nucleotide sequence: TGTGCCAGTAGCGCGGGACTCAGGGCCGAGCAGTACTTC.

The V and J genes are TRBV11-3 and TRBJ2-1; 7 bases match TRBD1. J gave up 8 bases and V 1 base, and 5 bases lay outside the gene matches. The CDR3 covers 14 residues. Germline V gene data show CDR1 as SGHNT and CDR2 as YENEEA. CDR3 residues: CASSLGRQGDEQFF. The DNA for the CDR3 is TGTGCCAGCAGCTTAGGGAGACAGGGCGATGAGCAGTTCTTC.

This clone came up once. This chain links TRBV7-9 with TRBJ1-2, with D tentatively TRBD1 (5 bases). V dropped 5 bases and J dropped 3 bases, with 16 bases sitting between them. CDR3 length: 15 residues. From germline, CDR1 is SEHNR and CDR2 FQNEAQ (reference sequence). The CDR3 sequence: CASSEHATEHYGYTF. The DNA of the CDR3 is TGTGCCAGCAGCGAGCACGCGACAGAGCACTATGGCTACACCTTC.

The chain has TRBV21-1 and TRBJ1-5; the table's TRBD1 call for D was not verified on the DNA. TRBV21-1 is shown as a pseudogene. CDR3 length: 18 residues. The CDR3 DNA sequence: TGTGCCAGCAGCAAAATTGCCAGGGGCGGTGATTGCAATCAGCCCCAGCATTTT. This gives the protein CASSKIARGGDCNQPQHF.

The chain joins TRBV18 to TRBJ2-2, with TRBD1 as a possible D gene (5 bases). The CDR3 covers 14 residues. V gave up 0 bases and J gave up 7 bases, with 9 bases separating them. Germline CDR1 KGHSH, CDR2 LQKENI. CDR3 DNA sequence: TGTGCCAGCTCACCACCGTTAGGGGACGGGGAGCTGTTTTTT. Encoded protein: CASSPPLGDGELFF. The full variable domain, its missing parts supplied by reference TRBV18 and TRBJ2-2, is NAGVMQNPRHLVRRRGQEARLRCSPMKGHSHVYWYRQLPEEGLKFMVYLQKENIIDESGMPKERFSAEFPKEGPSILRIQQVVRGDSAAYFCASSPPLGDGELFFGEGSRLTVL.

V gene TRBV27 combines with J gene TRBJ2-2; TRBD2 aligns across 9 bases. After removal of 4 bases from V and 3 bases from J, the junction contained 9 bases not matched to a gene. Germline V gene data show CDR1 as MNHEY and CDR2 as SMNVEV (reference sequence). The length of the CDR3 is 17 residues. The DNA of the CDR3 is TGTGCCAGCAGTTCACCGACTAGCGGAGAATACACCGGGGAGCTGTTTTTT. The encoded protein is CASSSPTSGEYTGELFF.

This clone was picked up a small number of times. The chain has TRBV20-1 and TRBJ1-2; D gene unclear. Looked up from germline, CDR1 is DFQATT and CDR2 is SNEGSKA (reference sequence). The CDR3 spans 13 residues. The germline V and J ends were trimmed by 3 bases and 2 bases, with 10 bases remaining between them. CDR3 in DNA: TGCAGTGCTAGTAGCAGAGGCAACTATGGCTACACCTTC. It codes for CSASSRGNYGYTF.

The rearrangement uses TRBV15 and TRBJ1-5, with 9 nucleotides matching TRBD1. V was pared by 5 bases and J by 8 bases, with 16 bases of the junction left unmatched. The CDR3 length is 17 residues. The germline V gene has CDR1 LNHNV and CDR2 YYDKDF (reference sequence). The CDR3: CATSRTSYRGLREPQHF. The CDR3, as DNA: TGTGCCACCAGCCGAACATCGTACAGGGGGCTGAGGGAGCCCCAGCATTTT.

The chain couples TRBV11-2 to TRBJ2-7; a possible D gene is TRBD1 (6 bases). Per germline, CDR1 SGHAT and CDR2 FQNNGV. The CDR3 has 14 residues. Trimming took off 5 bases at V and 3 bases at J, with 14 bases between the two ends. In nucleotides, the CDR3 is TGTGCCAGCAGCCGGGACACGGGCGGCTACGAGCAGTACTTC. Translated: CASSRDTGGYEQYF.

The CDR3 nucleotides read TGTGCAAGTCGCTTAGCGTTATCTCGGTCGCCGACTGAAGCTTTCTTT. It translates to CASRLALSRSPTEAFF. The gene calls are TRBV12-2 and TRBJ1-1. TRBV12-2 has pseudogene status. This CDR3 contains 16 residues.

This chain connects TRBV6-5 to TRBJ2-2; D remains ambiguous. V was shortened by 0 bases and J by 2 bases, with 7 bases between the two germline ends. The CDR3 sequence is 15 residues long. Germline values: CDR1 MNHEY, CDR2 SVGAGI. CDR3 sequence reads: CASSYSPYNTGELFF. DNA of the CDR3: TGTGCCAGCAGTTACTCCCCCTATAACACCGGGGAGCTGTTTTTT.

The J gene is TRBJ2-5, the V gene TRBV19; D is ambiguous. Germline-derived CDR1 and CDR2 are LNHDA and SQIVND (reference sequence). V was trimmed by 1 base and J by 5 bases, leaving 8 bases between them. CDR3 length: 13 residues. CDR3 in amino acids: CASSIGLGETQYF. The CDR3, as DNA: TGTGCCAGTAGTATAGGACTTGGGGAGACCCAGTACTTC.

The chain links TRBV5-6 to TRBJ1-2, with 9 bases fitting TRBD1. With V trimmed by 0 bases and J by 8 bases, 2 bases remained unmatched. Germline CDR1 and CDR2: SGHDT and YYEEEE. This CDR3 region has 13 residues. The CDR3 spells CASSLDRGRGYTF. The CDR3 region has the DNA TGTGCCAGCAGCTTGGACAGGGGGCGAGGCTACACCTTC. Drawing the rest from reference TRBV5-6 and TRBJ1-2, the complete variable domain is DAGVTQSPTHLIKTRGQQVTLRCSPKSGHDTVSWYQQALGQGPQFIFQYYEEEERQRGNFPDRFSGHQFPNYSSELNVNALLLGDSALYLCASSLDRGRGYTFGSGTRLTVV.

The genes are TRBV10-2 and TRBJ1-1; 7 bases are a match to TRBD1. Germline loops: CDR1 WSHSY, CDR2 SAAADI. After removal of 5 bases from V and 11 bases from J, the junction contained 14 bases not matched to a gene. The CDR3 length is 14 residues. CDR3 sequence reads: CASSREGGGRFAFF. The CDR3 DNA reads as TGCGCCAGCAGTAGGGAAGGGGGCGGCCGATTCGCTTTCTTT.

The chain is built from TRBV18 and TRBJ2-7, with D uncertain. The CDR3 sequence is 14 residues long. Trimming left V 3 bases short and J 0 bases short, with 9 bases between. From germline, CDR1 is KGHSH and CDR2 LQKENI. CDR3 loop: CASSPLGLSYEQYF. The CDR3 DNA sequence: TGTGCCAGCTCACCGCTCGGTCTCTCCTACGAGCAGTACTTC.

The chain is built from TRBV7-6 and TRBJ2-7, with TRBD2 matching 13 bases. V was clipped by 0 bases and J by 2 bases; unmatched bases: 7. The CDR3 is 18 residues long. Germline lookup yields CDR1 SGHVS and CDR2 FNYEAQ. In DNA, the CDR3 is TGTGCCAGCAGCTTAGCGGGTTTTGGGACTAGCGGGACCTACGAGCAGTACTTC. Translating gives CASSLAGFGTSGTYEQYF.

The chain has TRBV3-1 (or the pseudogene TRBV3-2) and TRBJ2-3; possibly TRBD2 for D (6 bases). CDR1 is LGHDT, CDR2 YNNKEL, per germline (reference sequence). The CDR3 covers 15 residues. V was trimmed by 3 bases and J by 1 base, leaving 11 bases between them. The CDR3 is CASSQTWGGTDTQYF. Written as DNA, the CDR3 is TGTGCCAGCAGCCAGACATGGGGGGGCACAGATACGCAGTATTTT.

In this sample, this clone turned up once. CDR3 loop: CASQTDPSNYGYTF. CDR3 nucleotides: TGTGCCAGTCAGACTGATCCTTCTAACTATGGCTACACCTTC. The genes are TRBV18 and TRBJ1-2; D remains ambiguous. This CDR3 region has 14 residues. V was clipped by 9 bases and J by 0 bases, with 14 bases between them. Germline lookup yields CDR1 KGHSH and CDR2 LQKENI.

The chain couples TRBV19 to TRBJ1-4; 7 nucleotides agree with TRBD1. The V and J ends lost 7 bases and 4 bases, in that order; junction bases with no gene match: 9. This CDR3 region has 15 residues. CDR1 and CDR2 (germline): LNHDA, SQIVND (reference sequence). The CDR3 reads CASTQTGRNNEKLFF. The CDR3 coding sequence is TGTGCCAGTACCCAGACAGGGAGGAATAATGAAAAACTGTTTTTT.